This TCR beta chain was sequenced during a study of CXCR3-negative and CXCR3-positive naive CD8 T cells. Findings of the study overall: Similarly elevated diversity marked both naive subsets, with memory CD8+ cells showing far lower diversity. In naive cells, CXCR3-negative and CXCR3-positive subsets had similar TRBV-TRBJ usage; memory cells differed. Higher TRB CDR3 hydrophobicity marked CXCR3-positive naive cells relative to CXCR3-negative naive cells.

Germline V gene data show CDR1 as SGHTA and CDR2 as FQGTGA. This CDR3 is built from 15 residues. The TRB cDNA libraries were prepared by 5' RACE with UMI labels. TCRdb reworked the 5' RACE reads into one entry per CDR3 protein, no DNA. The sample table includes about 98,000 distinct CDR3 sequences. As concerns this clonotype: Its antigen is as yet unknown.

The specimen sequenced was naive CXCR3+ CD8+ T cells from blood. The subset here: CD45RO-CCR7+CD27+CD95- naive CD8+ T cells expressing CXCR3 (TNR3+). The rearrangement links TRBV7-3 to TRBJ2-1; TCRdb selects TRBD2, and the lack of DNA leaves this call unchecked. The sequence was collected from a human donor in good health. Some clones in this sample may be carry-over from other donors' samples. The CDR3 loop reads CASSSLAGINNEQFF. Full variable domain (outside the CDR3, taken from reference TRBV7-3 and TRBJ2-1): GAGVSQTPSNKVTEKGKYVELRCDPISGHTALYWYRQSLGQGPEFLIYFQGTGAADDSGLPNDRFFAVRPEGSVSTLKIQRTERGDSAVYLCASSSLAGINNEQFFGPGTRLTVL.